One sample yielded the 22 T cell receptor beta chains listed below, sequenced in a study of regulatory T cells in long-lasting Graves disease. Arm-PCR of CDR3 regions and iRepertoire HTBI primers were used to build TCR beta libraries. TCRdb itself ran the multiplex PCR reads through MiXCR, one entry per CDR3 protein. The repertoire holds 540,000 or so distinct CDR3 sequences, approximately 15% seen once, with roughly a tenth in the top ten. The time point was: newly diagnosed GD, antithyroid drugs for less than 3 months. Following extraction of RNA from PBMCs, that RNA was used to make the TCR library. This same sample was also part of a study on T cells in Graves' hyperthyroidism and ophthalmopathy.

The source was peripheral blood mononuclear cells (PBMCs), collected at new diagnosis, from a patient treated with antithyroid drugs. These receptors were taken from a man younger than 40 with Graves disease.

This clonotype came up many times. This chain joins TRBV5-5 and TRBJ2-7, with TRBD2 matching 12 bases. Per germline, CDR1 SGHKS and CDR2 YYEKEE (reference sequence). Germline trimming cut 4 bases from V and 2 bases from J; bases unmatched to any gene: 10. The CDR3 sequence is 17 residues long. CDR3 region: CASSLSGTSGLTYEQYF. The CDR3 nucleotides read TGTGCCAGCAGCCTTTCCGGGACTAGCGGGCTCACCTACGAGCAGTACTTC.

This clonotype was recorded at least ten times. The rearrangement joins TRBV12-3 or TRBV12-4 to TRBJ2-5; no reliable D call. The CDR3 has 14 residues. V lost 2 bases, J lost 5 bases, and 12 bases lay in between. The CDR3 reads CASSLSSGEETQYF. CDR3 sequence (DNA): TGTGCCAGCAGTTTAAGCTCCGGAGAGGAGACCCAGTACTTC.

This clonotype came up many times. This chain uses TRBV7-3 with TRBJ2-3, with 7 bases fitting TRBD2. The V gene end was trimmed by 5 bases and the J gene end by 1 base; junction bases not matched to a gene: 9. Germline CDR1 SGHTA, CDR2 FQGTGA. The CDR3 loop spans 16 amino acids. CDR3 sequence (DNA): TGTGCCAGCAGCCAAAAAACTAGCGCAGGCACAGATACGCAGTATTTT. The encoded protein is CASSQKTSAGTDTQYF. Using reference TRBV7-3 and TRBJ2-3 for the parts outside the CDR3, the full variable domain is GAGVSQTPSNKVTEKGKYVELRCDPISGHTALYWYRQSLGQGPEFLIYFQGTGAADDSGLPNDRFFAVRPEGSVSTLKIQRTERGDSAVYLCASSQKTSAGTDTQYFGPGTRLTVL.

This clonotype was seen more than once but under ten times. This chain uses TRBV29-1 with TRBJ1-1, with 7 bases that match TRBD1. Losses at the gene ends were 5 bases for V and 4 bases for J; bases not matched to a gene: 7. CDR1 is SQVTM and CDR2 is ANQGSEA in the germline V gene. This CDR3 is 13 amino acids long. The CDR3 sequence is CSVKVGGGTEAFF. The CDR3 DNA reads as TGCAGCGTTAAGGTAGGGGGCGGCACTGAAGCTTTCTTT. The full variable domain, with the rest looked up from reference TRBV29-1 and TRBJ1-1, is SAVISQKPSRDICQRGTSLTIQCQVDSQVTMMFWYRQQPGQSLTLIATANQGSEATYESGFVIDKFPISRPNLTFSTLTVSNMSPEDSSIYLCSVKVGGGTEAFFGQGTRLTVV.

This clonotype came up a few times. The chain has TRBV27 and TRBJ2-7, with D tentatively TRBD2 (5 bases). Between the trimmed V and J ends, which lost 3 bases and 6 bases, there was a span of 9 bases. CDR1 MNHEY and CDR2 SMNVEV come from the germline V gene (reference sequence). This CDR3 comprises 12 residues. CDR3 protein: CASSFQAGEQYF. In DNA form, the CDR3 reads TGTGCCAGCAGTTTTCAGGCGGGCGAGCAGTACTTC.

CDR3 protein: CASSENRDRAGDEQFF. Written as DNA, the CDR3 is TGTGCCAGCAGTGAAAACCGGGACAGGGCCGGGGATGAGCAGTTCTTC. The chain carries TRBV6-2 or TRBV6-3 and TRBJ2-1, with 9 bases identical to TRBD1. CDR3 size: 16 residues. With V trimmed by 5 bases and J by 8 bases, 13 bases remained unmatched. Germline CDR1 is MNHEY and CDR2 is SVGEGT.

This clonotype was counted at least ten times. The CDR3 here is CSAVPLGGGRSYEQYF. The DNA of the CDR3 is TGCAGCGCCGTCCCCCTCGGTGGCGGGAGGTCATACGAGCAGTACTTC. The gene calls are TRBV29-1 and TRBJ2-7; 8 bases fit TRBD2. Germline V lookup: CDR1 SQVTM, CDR2 ANQGSEA. Trimming at V came to 7 bases and at J to 4 bases, leaving 18 bases not matched to a gene. The CDR3 runs 16 residues.

There are many counts of this clonotype. J is TRBJ1-1 and V is TRBV7-2; no clear D gene. Germline V gives CDR1 SGHTA, CDR2 FQGNSA. CDR3 length: 14 amino acids. Trimming cost V 5 bases and J 3 bases, with 13 bases left between them. CDR3 region: CASSTYRRDTEAFF. The CDR3 region has the DNA TGTGCCAGCAGCACTTATCGGAGGGACACTGAAGCTTTCTTT.

This clonotype was picked up a small number of times. The chain combines TRBV12-3 or TRBV12-4 with TRBJ1-1, with 7 nucleotides matching TRBD1. V shed 5 bases and J 4 bases; nucleotides not matched to a gene: 7. CDR3 length: 14 amino acids. This CDR3 is CASSEGAGLTEAFF. The DNA of the CDR3 is TGTGCCAGCAGTGAGGGGGCAGGCCTCACTGAAGCTTTCTTT.

The CDR3 DNA is TGCGCCAGCAGCGATAAGGGGTGGGGGAACACTGAAGCTTTCTTT. Translation: CASSDKGWGNTEAFF. The genes are TRBV10-1 and TRBJ1-1; TRBD1 might be the D (5 bases). Trimming removed 6 bases from V and 1 base from J, with 15 bases in between. Germline lookup yields CDR1 WNHNN and CDR2 SYGVQD (reference sequence). The CDR3 spans 15 residues.

This clonotype has at least ten counts. This sequence joins TRBV20-1 and TRBJ2-3, with D possibly being TRBD2 (6 bases). The germline gives CDR1 DFQATT, CDR2 SNEGSKA (reference sequence). Trimming took 1 base from V and 3 from J, leaving 14 bases between them. This CDR3 has 15 amino acids. CDR3 sequence: CSARAPAGKTDTQYF. The CDR3 bases are TGCAGTGCTAGAGCACCGGCGGGAAAGACAGATACGCAGTATTTT.

This clonotype was seen ten or more times. This chain joins TRBV2 and TRBJ1-2; D is undetermined. Germline CDR1 and CDR2: SNHLY and FYNNEI. The V and J ends lost 9 bases and 2 bases respectively, with 16 bases between them. The CDR3 totals 14 residues. CDR3 bases: TGTGCCAGAAGACCGGGCGGCTTGAACTATGGCTACACCTTC. Its protein product is CARRPGGLNYGYTF.

This clonotype was detected ten times or more. This sequence joins TRBV29-1 and TRBJ2-7; 7 positions match TRBD2. CDR3 length equals 15 residues. CDR1 is SQVTM, CDR2 ANQGSEA, per germline. Unmatched junction bases numbered 10, after V lost 3 bases and J lost 2 bases. The CDR3 sequence: CSVEGLNGGTYEQYF. The CDR3 nucleotides read TGCAGCGTTGAGGGCTTGAACGGGGGGACCTACGAGCAGTACTTC.

In its sample, this clonotype was seen a few times. This sequence may be a read error, since a much larger clone differs from it by one base. The chain carries TRBV6-2 or TRBV6-3 and TRBJ2-1, with D unclear. The germline V and J ends were trimmed by 2 bases and 4 bases, with 3 bases remaining between them. The CDR3 is made up of 12 amino acids. In germline, CDR1 is MNHEY, CDR2 SVGEGT. In DNA form, the CDR3 reads TGTGCCAGCAGTTACGTGTACAATGAGCAGTTCTTC. Its translation is CASSYVYNEQFF.

This clonotype was seen repeatedly, ten times or more. Written as DNA, the CDR3 is TGTGCCAGCAGCCAAGGACGTAATACGCAGTATTTT. It encodes CASSQGRNTQYF. V and J are TRBV3-1 and TRBJ2-3; D remains ambiguous. The CDR3 has 12 amino acids. Trimming pared 1 base from V and 7 bases from J, leaving 6 bases between. From germline, CDR1 is LGHDT and CDR2 YNNKEL (reference sequence).

This clonotype was picked up many times. The chain carries TRBV3-1 and TRBJ2-7; D unclear. Germline V lookup: CDR1 LGHDT, CDR2 YNNKEL (reference sequence). The CDR3 loop spans 11 amino acids. Trimming pared 8 bases from V and 3 bases from J, leaving 8 bases between. The DNA for the CDR3 is TGTGCCAGCGGTGGCCTCTACGAGCAGTACTTC. This translates into CASGGLYEQYF.

This clonotype appeared once. V usage is TRBV12-3 or TRBV12-4 and J usage is TRBJ1-1; D gene uncertain. The CDR3 sequence is 16 residues long. V was trimmed by 0 bases and J by 0 bases, leaving 11 bases between them. CDR3 in DNA: TGTGCCAGCAGTTTAGCTTCCCCAAGGGTGAACACTGAAGCTTTCTTT. Translation: CASSLASPRVNTEAFF.

This clonotype occurred once. This sequence may be a read error, since a much larger clone differs from it by one base. The chain uses TRBV29-1 and TRBJ2-2, with D possibly TRBD1 on 6 matching bases. Germline CDR1 is SQVTM and CDR2 is ANQGSEA. The CDR3 is 12 amino acids. The CDR3 loop reads CGVDRIAGELFF. The CDR3 bases are TGCGGCGTTGACAGGATCGCCGGGGAGCTGTTTTTT.

This clonotype occurred many times. The chain carries TRBV10-2 and TRBJ2-3; 7 bases match TRBD2. The CDR3 is 15 amino acids. Trimming at V came to 6 bases and at J to 0 bases, leaving 6 bases not matched to a gene. CDR1 and CDR2 (germline): WSHSY, SAAADI. The CDR3 nucleotides read TGCGCCAGCAGCCTGACTAGCTCTAGCACAGATACGCAGTATTTT. Translation gives CASSLTSSSTDTQYF.

In its sample, this clonotype was seen a few times. The chain couples TRBV7-2 to TRBJ1-2, with TRBD1 identical over 8 bases. The junction had 10 bases not matched to a gene; V was cut back by 2 bases and J by 8 bases. The CDR3 runs 15 residues. Germline CDR1 SGHTA, CDR2 FQGNSA. Here the CDR3 reads CASSLFDGQGGGYTF. The CDR3 DNA follows: TGTGCCAGCAGCTTATTTGATGGACAGGGAGGAGGCTACACCTTC.

This clonotype was picked up many times. This sequence joins TRBV6-5 and TRBJ1-1; a weak D match, TRBD1 (5 bases). The V end was cut by 0 bases, the J end by 4 bases, with 12 bases between. The germline CDR1 and CDR2 sequences are MNHEY and SVGAGI. The CDR3 is 15 residues long. The CDR3 DNA is TGTGCCAGCAGTTACTCCCGGGGGGGGGGCACTGAAGCTTTCTTT. This gives the protein CASSYSRGGGTEAFF.

Points on this clonotype: Possible read error: a much larger clone is one base away. V is TRBV18 and J is TRBJ2-1, with 10 bases fitting TRBD2. V trimming: 0 bases; J trimming: 6 bases; junction bases outside the gene matches: 5. Germline V lookup: CDR1 KGHSH, CDR2 LQKENI. This CDR3 has 16 residues. CDR3 coding DNA: TGTGCCAGCTCACCACCGCGAGCGGGAGGGTCCAATGAGCAGTTCTTC. It specifies CASSPPRAGGSNEQFF.